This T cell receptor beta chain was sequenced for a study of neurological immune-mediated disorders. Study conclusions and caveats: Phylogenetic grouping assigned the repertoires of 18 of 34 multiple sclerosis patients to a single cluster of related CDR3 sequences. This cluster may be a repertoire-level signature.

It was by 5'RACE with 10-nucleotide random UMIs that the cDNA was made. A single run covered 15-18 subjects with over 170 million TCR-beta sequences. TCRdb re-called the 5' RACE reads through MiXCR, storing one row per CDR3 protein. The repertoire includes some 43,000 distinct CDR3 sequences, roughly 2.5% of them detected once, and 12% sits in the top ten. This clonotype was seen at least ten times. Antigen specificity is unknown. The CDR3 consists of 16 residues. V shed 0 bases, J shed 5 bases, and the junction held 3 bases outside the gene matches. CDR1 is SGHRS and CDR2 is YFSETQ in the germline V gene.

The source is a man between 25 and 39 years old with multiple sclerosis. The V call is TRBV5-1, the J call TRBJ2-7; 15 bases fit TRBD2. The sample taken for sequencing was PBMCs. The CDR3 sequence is CASSLAGTSGGHEQYF. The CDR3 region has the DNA TGCGCCAGCAGCTTGGCCGGGACTAGCGGGGGGCACGAGCAGTACTTC. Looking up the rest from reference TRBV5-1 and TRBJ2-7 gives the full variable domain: KAGVTQTPRYLIKTRGQQVTLSCSPISGHRSVSWYQQTPGQGLQFLFEYFSETQRNKGNFPGRFSGRQFSNSRSEMNVSTLELGDSALYLCASSLAGTSGGHEQYFGPGTRLTVT.